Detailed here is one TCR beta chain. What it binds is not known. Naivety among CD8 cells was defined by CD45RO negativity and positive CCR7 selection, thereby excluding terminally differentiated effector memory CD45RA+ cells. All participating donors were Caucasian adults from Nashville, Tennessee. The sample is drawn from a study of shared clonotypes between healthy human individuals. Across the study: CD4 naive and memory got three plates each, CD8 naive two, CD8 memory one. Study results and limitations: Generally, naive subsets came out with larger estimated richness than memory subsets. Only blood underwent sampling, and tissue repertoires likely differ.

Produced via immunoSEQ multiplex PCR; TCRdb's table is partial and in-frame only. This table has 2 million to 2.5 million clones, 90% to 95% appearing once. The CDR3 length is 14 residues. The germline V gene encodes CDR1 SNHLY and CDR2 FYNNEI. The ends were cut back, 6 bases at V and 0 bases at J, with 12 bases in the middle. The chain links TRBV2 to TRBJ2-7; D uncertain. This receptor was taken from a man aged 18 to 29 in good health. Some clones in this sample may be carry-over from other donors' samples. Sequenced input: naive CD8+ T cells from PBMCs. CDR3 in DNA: TGTGCCAGCAGCCTCAGTTATAGCTCCTACGAGCAGTACTTC. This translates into CASSLSYSSYEQYF.